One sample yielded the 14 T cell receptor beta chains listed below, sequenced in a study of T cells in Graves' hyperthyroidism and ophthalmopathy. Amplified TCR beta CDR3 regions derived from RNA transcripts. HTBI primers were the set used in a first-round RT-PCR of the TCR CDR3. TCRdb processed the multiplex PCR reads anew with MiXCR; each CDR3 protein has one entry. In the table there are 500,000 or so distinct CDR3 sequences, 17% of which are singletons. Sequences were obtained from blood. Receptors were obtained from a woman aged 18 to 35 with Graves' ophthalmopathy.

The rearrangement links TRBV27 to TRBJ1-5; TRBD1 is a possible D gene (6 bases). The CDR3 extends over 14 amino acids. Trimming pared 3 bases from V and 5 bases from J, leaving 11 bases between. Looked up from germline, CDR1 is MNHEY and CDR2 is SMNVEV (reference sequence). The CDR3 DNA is TGTGCCAGCAGTTTGAAGGGGGACTATCAGCCCCAGCATTTT. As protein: CASSLKGDYQPQHF.

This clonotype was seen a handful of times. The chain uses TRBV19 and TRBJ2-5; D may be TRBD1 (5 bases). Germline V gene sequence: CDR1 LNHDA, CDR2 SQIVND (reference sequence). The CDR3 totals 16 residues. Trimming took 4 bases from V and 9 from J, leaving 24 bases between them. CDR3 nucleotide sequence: TGTGCCAGTAGTACTTTTGGACACCCAGAGGAGCAGGCCCAGTACTTC. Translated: CASSTFGHPEEQAQYF.

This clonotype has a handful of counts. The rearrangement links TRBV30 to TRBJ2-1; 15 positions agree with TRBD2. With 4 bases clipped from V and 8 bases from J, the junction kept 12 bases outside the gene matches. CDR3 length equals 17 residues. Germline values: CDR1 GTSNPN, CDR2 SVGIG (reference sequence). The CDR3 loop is CAWTLGRTSGGGYEQFF. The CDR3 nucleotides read TGTGCCTGGACCCTAGGCCGGACTAGCGGGGGGGGCTATGAGCAGTTCTTC.

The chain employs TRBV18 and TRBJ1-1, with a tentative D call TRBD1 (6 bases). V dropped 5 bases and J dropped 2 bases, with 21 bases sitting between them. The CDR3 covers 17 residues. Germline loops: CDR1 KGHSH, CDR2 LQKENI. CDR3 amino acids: CASSSKQGSGFNTEAFF. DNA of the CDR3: TGTGCCAGCTCAAGCAAACAGGGCTCGGGGTTTAACACTGAAGCTTTCTTT.

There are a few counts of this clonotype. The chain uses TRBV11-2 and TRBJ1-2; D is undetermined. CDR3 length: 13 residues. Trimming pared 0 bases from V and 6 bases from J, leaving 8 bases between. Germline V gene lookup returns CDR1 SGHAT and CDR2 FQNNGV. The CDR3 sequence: CASSLETGNGYTF. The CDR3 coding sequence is TGTGCCAGCAGCTTAGAAACCGGAAATGGCTACACCTTC.

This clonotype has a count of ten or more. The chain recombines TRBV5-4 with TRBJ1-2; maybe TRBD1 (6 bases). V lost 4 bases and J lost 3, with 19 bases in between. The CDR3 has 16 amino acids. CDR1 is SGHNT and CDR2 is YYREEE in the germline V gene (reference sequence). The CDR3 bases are TGTGCCAGCAGCCTATTGGGGGGGCGAGGTGACTATGGCTACACCTTC. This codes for CASSLLGGRGDYGYTF. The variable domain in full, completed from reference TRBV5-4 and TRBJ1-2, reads ETGVTQSPTHLIKTRGQQVTLRCSSQSGHNTVSWYQQALGQGPQFIFQYYREEENGRGNFPPRFSGLQFPNYSSELNVNALELDDSALYLCASSLLGGRGDYGYTFGSGTRLTVV.

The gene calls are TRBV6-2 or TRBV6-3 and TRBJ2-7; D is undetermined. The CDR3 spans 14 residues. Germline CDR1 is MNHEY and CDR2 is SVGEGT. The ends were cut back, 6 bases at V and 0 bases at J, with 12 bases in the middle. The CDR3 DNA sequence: TGTGCCAGCAGGGGCTTAGATGCCTCCTACGAGCAGTACTTC. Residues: CASRGLDASYEQYF.

The CDR3 loop is CASSLGTGGIETQYF. The CDR3 nucleotides read TGCGCCAGCAGCTTGGGAACAGGGGGAATAGAGACCCAGTACTTC. This chain connects TRBV5-1 to TRBJ2-5; 8 bases match TRBD1. V gave up 0 bases and J gave up 4 bases; unmatched junction bases: 5. Germline assignment: CDR1 SGHRS and CDR2 YFSETQ. CDR3 size: 15 residues.

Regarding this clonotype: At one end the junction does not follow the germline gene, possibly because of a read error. As DNA, the CDR3 is TGCAGCATTGACAGGGGAATGGAAGAGACCCAGTACTTC. Translation gives CSIDRGMEETQYF. The chain recombines TRBV29-1 with TRBJ2-5; 8 positions match TRBD1. The germline V gene has CDR1 SQVTM and CDR2 ANQGSEA. This CDR3 is built from 13 residues.

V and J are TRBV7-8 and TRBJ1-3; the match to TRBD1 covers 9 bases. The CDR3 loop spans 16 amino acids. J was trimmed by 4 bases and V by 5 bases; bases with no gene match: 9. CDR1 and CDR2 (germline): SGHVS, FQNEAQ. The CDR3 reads CASSTRPQGAGNTIYF. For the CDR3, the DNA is TGTGCCAGCAGCACCCGACCACAGGGGGCAGGAAACACCATATATTTT.

The CDR3 region has the DNA TGTGCCAGCAGACAAAGCTTATACAATGAGCAGTTCTTC. Its translation: CASRQSLYNEQFF. This chain links TRBV2 with TRBJ2-1; D ambiguous. CDR3 length: 13 amino acids. V was trimmed by 6 bases and J by 4 bases, leaving 10 bases between them. Germline assignment: CDR1 SNHLY and CDR2 FYNNEI.

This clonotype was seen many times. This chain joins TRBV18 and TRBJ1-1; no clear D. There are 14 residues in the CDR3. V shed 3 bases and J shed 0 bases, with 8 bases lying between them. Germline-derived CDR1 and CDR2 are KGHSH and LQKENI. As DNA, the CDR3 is TGTGCCAGCTCACCGAAGACTCTGAACACTGAAGCTTTCTTT. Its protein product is CASSPKTLNTEAFF.

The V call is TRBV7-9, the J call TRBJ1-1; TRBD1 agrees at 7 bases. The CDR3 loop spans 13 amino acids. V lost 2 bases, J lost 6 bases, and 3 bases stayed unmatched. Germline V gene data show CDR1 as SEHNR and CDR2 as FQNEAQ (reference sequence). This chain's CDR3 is CASSLQGDPEAFF. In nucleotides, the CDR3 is TGTGCCAGCAGCTTACAGGGGGACCCTGAAGCTTTCTTT.

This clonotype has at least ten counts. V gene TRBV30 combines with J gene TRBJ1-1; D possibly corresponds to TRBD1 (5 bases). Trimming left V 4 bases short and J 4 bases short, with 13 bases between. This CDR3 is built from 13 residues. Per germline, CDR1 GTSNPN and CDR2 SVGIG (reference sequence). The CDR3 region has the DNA TGTGCCTGGACCAATGTGGGGGGCACTGAAGCTTTCTTT. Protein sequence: CAWTNVGGTEAFF.